This T cell receptor (beta chain) was obtained from a study of cytomegalovirus exposure and HLA in healthy donors. Researchers ran the PCR with 60 Vbeta and 13 Jbeta primers. The table came from immunoSEQ multiplex PCR; TCRdb's copy has only in-frame clones and leaves some out. The sample includes over 150,000 clones, around 73% of them seen just once. Remarks on this clone: Its antigen is still unknown.

Findings of the study overall: As was reported, the HLA-A and HLA-B alleles of most subjects were accurately predicted from TCR beta sequences. Compared with the roughly 670-donor mean, an Asian-associated ancestry cluster reportedly had fewer N-insertions, according to a later analysis.

The sequenced sample was PBMCs. The TCR sequence derives from a woman aged 18-30 years in good health and CMV-seropositive.

The CDR3 nucleotides read TGTGCCAGCAGCTTGGCCAGGACAGGGGCTTACGAGCAGTACTTC. Protein: CASSLARTGAYEQYF. The gene calls are TRBV5-5 and TRBJ2-7, with 9 bases aligning to TRBD1. The germline CDR1 and CDR2 sequences are SGHKS and YYEKEE (reference sequence). After removal of 0 bases from V and 4 bases from J, the junction contained 5 bases not matched to a gene. This CDR3 contains 15 residues.